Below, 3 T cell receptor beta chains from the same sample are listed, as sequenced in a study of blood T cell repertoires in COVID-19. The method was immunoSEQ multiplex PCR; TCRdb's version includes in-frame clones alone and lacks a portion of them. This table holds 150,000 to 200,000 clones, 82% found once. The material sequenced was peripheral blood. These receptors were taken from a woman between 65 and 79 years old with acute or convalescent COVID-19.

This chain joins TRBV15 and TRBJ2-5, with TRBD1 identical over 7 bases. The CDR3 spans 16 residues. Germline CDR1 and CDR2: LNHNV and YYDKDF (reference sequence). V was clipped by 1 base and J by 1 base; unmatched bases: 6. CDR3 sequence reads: CATSRGRGGLQETQYF. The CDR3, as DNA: TGTGCCACCAGCAGAGGGAGAGGGGGCCTCCAAGAGACCCAGTACTTC.

CDR3 DNA: TGCGCCAGCAGCCGTATAGCGGGCGGAGATACGCAGTATTTT. This sequence encodes CASSRIAGGDTQYF. The chain carries TRBV4-3 and TRBJ2-3; TRBD2 aligns across 7 bases. Germline-derived CDR1 and CDR2 are LGHNA and YSLEER. The CDR3 spans 14 residues. After removal of 4 bases from V and 5 bases from J, the junction contained 6 bases not matched to a gene.

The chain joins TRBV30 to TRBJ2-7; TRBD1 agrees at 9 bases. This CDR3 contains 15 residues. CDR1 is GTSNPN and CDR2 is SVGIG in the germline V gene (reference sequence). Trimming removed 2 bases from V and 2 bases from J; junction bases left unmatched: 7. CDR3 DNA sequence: TGTGCCTGGAGTTCCTGGGGGACAGGGCCCTACGAGCAGTACTTC. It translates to CAWSSWGTGPYEQYF.